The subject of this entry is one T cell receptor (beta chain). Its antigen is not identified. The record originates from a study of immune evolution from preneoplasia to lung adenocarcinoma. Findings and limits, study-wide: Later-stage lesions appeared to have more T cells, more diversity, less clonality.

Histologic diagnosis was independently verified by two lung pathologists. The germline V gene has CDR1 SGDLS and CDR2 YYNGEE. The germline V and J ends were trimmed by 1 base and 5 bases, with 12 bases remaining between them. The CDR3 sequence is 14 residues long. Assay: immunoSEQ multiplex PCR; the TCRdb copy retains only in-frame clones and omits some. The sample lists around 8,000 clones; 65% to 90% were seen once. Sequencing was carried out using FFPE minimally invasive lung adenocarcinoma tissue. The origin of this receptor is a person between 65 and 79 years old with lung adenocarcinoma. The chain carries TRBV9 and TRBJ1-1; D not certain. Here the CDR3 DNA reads TGTGCCAGCAGCGTAAACCTGGACGGAACTGAAGCTTTCTTT. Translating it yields CASSVNLDGTEAFF.